Each of the 14 T cell receptor beta chains below was sequenced from the same sample in a study of blood T cell repertoires in COVID-19. The protocol was immunoSEQ multiplex PCR, while the TCRdb copy is restricted to in-frame clones and leaves out a portion. The profile shows around 60,000 clones, about 73% of them singletons. Sequencing was done on a sample of peripheral blood. Receptors were obtained from a woman aged 45-65 years with active or convalescent COVID-19.

The rearrangement uses TRBV28 and TRBJ2-7, with 12 bases fitting TRBD2. Unmatched junction bases numbered 4, after V lost 8 bases and J lost 2 bases. The germline gives CDR1 MDHEN, CDR2 SYDVKM. The CDR3 totals 14 residues. CDR3 residues: CASSGTSGPYEQYF. The DNA of the CDR3 is TGTGCCAGCTCCGGGACTAGCGGGCCCTACGAGCAGTACTTC.

V gene TRBV10-3 combines with J gene TRBJ1-2, with D possibly TRBD1 on 5 matching bases. V shed 6 bases and J shed 5 bases, with 13 bases lying between them. This CDR3 is 13 amino acids long. Per germline, CDR1 ENHRY and CDR2 SYGVKD. The CDR3 coding sequence is TGTGCCATCAGGGGAGGGGCGGGGTATGGCTACACCTTC. Amino acids: CAIRGGAGYGYTF.

V usage is TRBV11-3 and J usage is TRBJ2-2; D is possibly TRBD2 (6 bases). Germline CDR1 SGHNT, CDR2 YENEEA. This CDR3 spans 17 amino acids. Trimming cost V 5 bases and J 6 bases, with 22 bases left between them. DNA of the CDR3: TGTGCCAGCAGCCCCACCCACTATATACCGGGGGCCGGGGAGCTGTTTTTT. Encoded protein: CASSPTHYIPGAGELFF.

CDR3 nucleotide sequence: TGTGCCAGCAGCTGGACTAGCGGGAACAATGAGCAGTTCTTC. This sequence encodes CASSWTSGNNEQFF. This rearrangement joins TRBV3-1 (or the pseudogene TRBV3-2) to TRBJ2-1, with TRBD2 identical over 12 bases. Germline V gene lookup returns CDR1 LGHDT and CDR2 YNNKEL (reference sequence). The CDR3 covers 14 residues. Unmatched junction bases numbered 1, after V lost 5 bases and J lost 5 bases.

This chain uses TRBV2 with TRBJ2-2; possibly TRBD2 for D (5 bases). The V gene's germline CDR1 is SNHLY and CDR2 FYNNEI. The CDR3 covers 16 residues. The V end was cut by 3 bases, the J end by 0 bases, with 11 bases between. The CDR3 region is CASSEVRASNTGELFF. The CDR3, as DNA: TGTGCCAGCAGTGAGGTGCGGGCGTCGAACACCGGGGAGCTGTTTTTT.

The chain combines TRBV11-2 with TRBJ2-7; D might be TRBD1 (6 bases). CDR1 is SGHAT and CDR2 is FQNNGV in the germline V gene. The CDR3 extends over 16 amino acids. V lost 5 bases and J lost 4, with 21 bases in between. The CDR3 region is CASSNSLGQLLYEQYF. The CDR3 DNA is TGTGCCAGCAGCAACAGCTTAGGACAGCTACTTTACGAGCAGTACTTC.

The chain is built from TRBV6-4 and TRBJ1-1, with TRBD1 matching over 10 bases. This CDR3 contains 15 residues. Germline assignment: CDR1 MRHNA and CDR2 SNTAGT. Trimming at V came to 4 bases and at J to 3 bases, leaving 5 bases not matched to a gene. In nucleotides, the CDR3 is TGTGCCAGCAGTGTCACCGGGACAGGGGACACTGAAGCTTTCTTT. The encoded protein is CASSVTGTGDTEAFF.

This clone occurred a few times. This chain joins TRBV27 and TRBJ2-1; D is perhaps TRBD2 (6 bases). This CDR3 contains 16 residues. The V and J ends lost 5 bases and 0 bases respectively, with 14 bases between them. Germline assignment: CDR1 MNHEY and CDR2 SMNVEV (reference sequence). As DNA, the CDR3 is TGTGCCAGCAGTGACAACGGGGGTCGCTCCTACAATGAGCAGTTCTTC. This gives the protein CASSDNGGRSYNEQFF.

The chain recombines TRBV9 with TRBJ2-5; TRBD1 matches 8 bases. CDR3 length equals 16 residues. J gave up 1 base and V 0 bases, and 5 bases lay outside the gene matches. CDR1 is SGDLS and CDR2 is YYNGEE in the germline V gene. The CDR3 loop reads CASSVAGQGTQETQYF. The DNA of the CDR3 is TGTGCCAGCAGCGTAGCTGGACAGGGTACCCAAGAGACCCAGTACTTC.

The chain couples TRBV7-2 to TRBJ1-2; a weak D match, TRBD1 (6 bases). V lost 1 base and J 6 bases, leaving 12 bases between the germline ends. CDR1 and CDR2 from the germline V gene are SGHTA and FQGNSA. This CDR3 spans 14 amino acids. DNA of the CDR3: TGTGCCAGCAGCTTAGGGCGGGGGCCCAATGGCTACACCTTC. It yields the protein CASSLGRGPNGYTF. Full variable domain (missing parts from reference TRBV7-2 and TRBJ1-2): GAGVSQSPSNKVTEKGKDVELRCDPISGHTALYWYRQSLGQGLEFLIYFQGNSAPDKSGLPSDRFSAERTGGSVSTLTIQRTQQEDSAVYLCASSLGRGPNGYTFGSGTRLTVV.

This chain connects TRBV9 to TRBJ2-5; D is possibly TRBD2 (6 bases). Trimming cost V 0 bases and J 5 bases, with 11 bases left between them. The length of the CDR3 is 14 residues. CDR1 SGDLS and CDR2 YYNGEE come from the germline V gene. The CDR3 is CASSVGLGMETQYF. In DNA form, the CDR3 reads TGTGCCAGCAGCGTAGGACTAGGAATGGAGACCCAGTACTTC. The whole variable domain, remainder taken from reference TRBV9 and TRBJ2-5, is DSGVTQTPKHLITATGQRVTLRCSPRSGDLSVYWYQQSLDQGLQFLIQYYNGEERAKGNILERFSAQQFPDLHSELNLSSLELGDSALYFCASSVGLGMETQYFGPGTRLLVL.

V gene TRBV5-6 combines with J gene TRBJ1-6; TRBD1 matches at 9 bases. Trimming cost V 4 bases and J 8 bases; bases outside gene matches: 7. The CDR3 is 15 residues long. Germline CDR1 and CDR2: SGHDT and YYEEEE. The CDR3 protein is CASSLDRGKDSPLHF. In DNA form, the CDR3 reads TGTGCCAGCAGCCTAGACAGGGGGAAGGATTCACCCCTCCACTTT.

The chain combines TRBV2 with TRBJ2-7; 8 bases match TRBD1. V was pared by 4 bases and J by 4 bases, with 6 bases of the junction left unmatched. The CDR3 length is 14 residues. The germline gives CDR1 SNHLY, CDR2 FYNNEI. This CDR3 is CASSGSRGLYEQYF. CDR3 nucleotides: TGTGCCAGCAGTGGGAGCAGGGGGCTTTACGAGCAGTACTTC.

This sequence joins TRBV3-1 (or the pseudogene TRBV3-2) and TRBJ1-2, with TRBD1 identical over 10 bases. CDR1 LGHDT and CDR2 YNNKEL come from the germline V gene (reference sequence). The CDR3 has 14 amino acids. V lost 4 bases and J lost 8; bases outside the gene matches: 7. CDR3 in amino acids: CASSLAGTGEGYTF. The CDR3 region has the DNA TGTGCCAGCAGCCTCGCCGGGACAGGGGAGGGCTACACCTTC.